The clone carrying this T cell receptor beta chain was observed a handful of times. This sample was taken from a study of response to subunit inactivated influenza vaccine. Germline V lookup: CDR1 LGHDT, CDR2 YNNKEL (reference sequence). This CDR3 spans 14 amino acids. V was pared by 3 bases and J by 6 bases, with 15 bases between. TCRdb re-called the RT-PCR reads through MiXCR, storing one row per CDR3 protein. The table shows roughly 630,000 distinct CDR3 sequences, with approximately 14% occurring only once. This rearrangement joins TRBV3-1 to TRBJ2-7, with D possibly TRBD1 on 5 matching bases. This sequence originates from a man aged 45-65 years who received an inactivated influenza vaccine. The sequencing used PBMCs from blood, collected less than 15 days before vaccination. The CDR3: CASSQGDWGSEQYF. In DNA, the CDR3 is TGTGCCAGCAGCCAGGGTGACTGGGGCAGCGAGCAGTACTTC.